Listed below are T cell receptor beta chains from one sample, sequenced in a study of blood T cell repertoires in COVID-19. Clones were read by immunoSEQ multiplex PCR, and TCRdb kept only the in-frame ones, dropping some. The repertoire consists of 130,000 to 150,000 clones, with 70% to 90% occurring once and the leading ten covering less than 3.5%. Material for sequencing was peripheral blood. The receptors derive from a human donor with acute or convalescent COVID-19. The donor label of this sample is uncertain. Each CDR3 is given with its conserved first and last residue. D genes are given only for firm matches.

TRBV7-9	TRBD1	TRBJ2-2	CASRHHDRATGELFF	TGTGCCAGCAGGCATCATGACAGGGCAACCGGGGAGCTGTTTTTT
TRBV24-1	NA	TRBJ2-2	CATSDPYTGELFF	TGTGCCACCAGTGATCCGTACACCGGGGAGCTGTTTTTT
TRBV19	NA	TRBJ1-5	CASSRLDQPQHF	TGTGCCAGTAGTCGGTTAGATCAGCCCCAGCATTTT
TRBV4-1	TRBD2	TRBJ2-3	CASSQASGTSGGAVPDTQYF	TGCGCCAGCAGCCAAGCGTCCGGGACTAGCGGGGGGGCCGTCCCTGATACGCAGTATTTT
TRBV15	NA	TRBJ1-3	CATSREGVGSTIYF	TGTGCCACCAGCCGCGAGGGGGTAGGATCCACCATATATTTT
TRBV9	NA	TRBJ1-2	CASSVGQALGGYTF	TGTGCCAGCAGCGTAGGTCAGGCGTTAGGAGGCTACACCTTC
TRBV6-2/TRBV6-3	NA	TRBJ1-1	CASSPAGGVSPEAFF	TGTGCCAGCAGCCCCGCGGGGGGCGTGAGCCCTGAAGCTTTCTTT
TRBV4-1	TRBD2	TRBJ2-1	CASSQSSGTYNEQFF	TGCGCCAGCAGCCAGTCTAGCGGGACTTACAATGAGCAGTTCTTC
TRBV5-1	TRBD1	TRBJ2-7	CASSLGQASSYEQYF	TGCGCCAGCAGCTTAGGACAGGCGAGCTCCTACGAGCAGTACTTC
TRBV7-9	NA	TRBJ2-7	CASSFDSLGYEQYF	TGTGCCAGCAGCTTCGACAGCCTCGGATACGAGCAGTACTTC